This TCR beta chain was captured in a study of naive and memory T cell subsets. Study outcomes and limitations: From naive to CM, EM and EMRA, diversity decreased and Gini increased. There was no ground truth to check naive and memory subset results.

The beta constant-region primer was an equimolar mix of two oligonucleotides covering TRBC1 and TRBC2. TCRdb reprocessed the UMI-ligation and nested PCR reads via MiXCR and lists one record per CDR3 protein. The sample shows under 35,000 distinct CDR3 sequences, over 8.5% of them seen only once. This clonotype showed up many times. Its target is unknown. The CDR3 has 14 amino acids. Per germline, CDR1 SEHNR and CDR2 FQNEAQ (reference sequence). The V end was cut by 5 bases, the J end by 6 bases, with 16 bases between. This rearrangement joins TRBV7-9 to TRBJ1-2, with D perhaps TRBD1 (6 bases). Sequencing used effector memory CD4+ T cells from blood. The subset was: effector memory, CD45RA- CD27-. This clonotype was obtained from a human donor in good health. In nucleotides, the CDR3 is TGTGCCAGCAGCACCAGTACAGGGATCGATGGCTACACCTTC. It specifies CASSTSTGIDGYTF.